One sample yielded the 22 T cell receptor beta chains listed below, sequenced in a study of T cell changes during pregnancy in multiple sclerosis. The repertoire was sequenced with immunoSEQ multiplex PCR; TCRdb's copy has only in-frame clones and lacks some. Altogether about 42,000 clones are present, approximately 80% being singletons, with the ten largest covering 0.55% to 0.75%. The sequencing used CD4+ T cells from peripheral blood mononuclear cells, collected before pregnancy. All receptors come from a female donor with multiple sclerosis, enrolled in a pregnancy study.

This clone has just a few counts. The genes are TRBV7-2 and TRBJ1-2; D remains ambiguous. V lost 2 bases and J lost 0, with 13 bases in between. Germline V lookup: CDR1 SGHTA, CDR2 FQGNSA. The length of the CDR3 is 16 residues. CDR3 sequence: CASSLSRQTSNYGYTF. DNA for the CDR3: TGTGCCAGCAGCTTATCTAGGCAGACTTCTAACTATGGCTACACCTTC.

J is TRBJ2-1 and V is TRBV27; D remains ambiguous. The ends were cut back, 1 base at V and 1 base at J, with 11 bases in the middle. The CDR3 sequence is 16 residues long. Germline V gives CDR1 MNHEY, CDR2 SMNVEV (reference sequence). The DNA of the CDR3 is TGTGCCAGCAGTTTATTCGGAGTCACGTCCTACAATGAGCAGTTCTTC. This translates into CASSLFGVTSYNEQFF.

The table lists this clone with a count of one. The CDR3 DNA reads as TGTGCCAGCAGAAAACAGGGGGGAGAGACCCAGTACTTC. Protein: CASRKQGGETQYF. The genes are TRBV28 and TRBJ2-5; 8 nucleotides agree with TRBD1. The CDR3 length is 13 residues. CDR1 and CDR2 (germline): MDHEN, SYDVKM. V was pared by 6 bases and J by 4 bases, with 4 bases of the junction left unmatched.

The DNA of the CDR3 is TGTGCCTGGACCCGACAGGGTGAAAAACTGTTTTTT. It yields the protein CAWTRQGEKLFF. The chain combines TRBV30 with TRBJ1-4; TRBD1 aligns across 7 bases. Germline V CDR1 and CDR2: GTSNPN, SVGIG (reference sequence). The V gene end was trimmed by 4 bases and the J gene end by 7 bases; junction bases not matched to a gene: 3. This CDR3 is built from 12 residues.

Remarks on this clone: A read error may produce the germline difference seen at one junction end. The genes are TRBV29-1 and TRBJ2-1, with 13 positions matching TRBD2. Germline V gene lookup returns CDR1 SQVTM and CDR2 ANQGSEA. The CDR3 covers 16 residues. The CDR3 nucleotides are TGCAGCGTCCCGACTAGCGGGGGGTTTACCTACAGTGAGCAGTTCTTC. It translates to CSVPTSGGFTYSEQFF.

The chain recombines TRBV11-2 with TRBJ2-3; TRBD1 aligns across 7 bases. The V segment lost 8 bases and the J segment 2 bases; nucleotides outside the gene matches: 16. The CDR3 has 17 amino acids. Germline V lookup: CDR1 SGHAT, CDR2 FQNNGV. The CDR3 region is CASSRQGSSFYTDTQYF. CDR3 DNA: TGTGCCAGCTCCCGACAGGGAAGTTCGTTTTACACAGATACGCAGTATTTT.

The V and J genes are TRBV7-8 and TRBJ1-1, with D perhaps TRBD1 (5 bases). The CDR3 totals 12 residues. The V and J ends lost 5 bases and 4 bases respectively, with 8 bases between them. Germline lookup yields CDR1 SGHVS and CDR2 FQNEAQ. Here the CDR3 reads CASSQQVTEAFF. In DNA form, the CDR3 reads TGTGCCAGCAGCCAACAGGTCACTGAAGCTTTCTTT.

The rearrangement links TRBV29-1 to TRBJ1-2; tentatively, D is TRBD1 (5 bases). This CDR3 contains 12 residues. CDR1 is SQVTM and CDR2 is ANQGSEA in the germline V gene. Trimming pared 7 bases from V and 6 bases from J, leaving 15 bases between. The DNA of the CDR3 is TGCAGCGCCGAAGGGCAGGGTCATGGCTACACCTTC. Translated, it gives CSAEGQGHGYTF.

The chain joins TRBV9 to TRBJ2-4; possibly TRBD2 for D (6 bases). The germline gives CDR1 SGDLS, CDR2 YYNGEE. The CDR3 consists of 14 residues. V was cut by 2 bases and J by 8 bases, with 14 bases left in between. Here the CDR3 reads CASSVGGSDDIQYF. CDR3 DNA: TGTGCCAGCAGCGTCGGGGGTAGCGATGACATTCAGTACTTC.

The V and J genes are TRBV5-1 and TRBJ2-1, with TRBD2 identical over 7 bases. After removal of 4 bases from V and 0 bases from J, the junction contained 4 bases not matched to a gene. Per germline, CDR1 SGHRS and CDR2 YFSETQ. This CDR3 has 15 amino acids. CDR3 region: CASSLAASSYNEQFF. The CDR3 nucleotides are TGCGCCAGCAGCCTAGCGGCTAGCTCCTACAATGAGCAGTTCTTC.

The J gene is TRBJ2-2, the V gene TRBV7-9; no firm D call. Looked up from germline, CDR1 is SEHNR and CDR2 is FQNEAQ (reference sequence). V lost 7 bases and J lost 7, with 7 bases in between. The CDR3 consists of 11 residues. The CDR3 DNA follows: TGTGCCAGCACCCCGGTCGGGGAGCTGTTTTTT. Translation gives CASTPVGELFF.

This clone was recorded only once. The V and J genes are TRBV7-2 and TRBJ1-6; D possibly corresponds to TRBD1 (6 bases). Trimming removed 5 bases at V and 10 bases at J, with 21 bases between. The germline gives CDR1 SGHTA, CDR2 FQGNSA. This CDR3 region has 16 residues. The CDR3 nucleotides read TGTGCCAGCAGCCCCTATATACAGGGATCCTCCTCACCCCTCCACTTT. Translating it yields CASSPYIQGSSSPLHF.

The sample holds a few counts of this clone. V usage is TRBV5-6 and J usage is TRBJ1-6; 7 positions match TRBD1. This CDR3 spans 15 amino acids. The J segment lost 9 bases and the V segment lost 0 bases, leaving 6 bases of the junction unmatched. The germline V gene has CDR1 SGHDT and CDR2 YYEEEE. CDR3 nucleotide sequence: TGTGCCAGCAGCTTGGAGACAGGGACGGGTTCACCCCTCCACTTT. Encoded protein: CASSLETGTGSPLHF.

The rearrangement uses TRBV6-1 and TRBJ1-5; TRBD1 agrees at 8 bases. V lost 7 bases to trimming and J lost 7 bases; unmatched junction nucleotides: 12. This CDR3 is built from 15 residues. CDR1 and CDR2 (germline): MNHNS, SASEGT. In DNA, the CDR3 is TGTGCCAGCACCACAGGGGGGGGGATAGTACAGCCCCAGCATTTT. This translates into CASTTGGGIVQPQHF.

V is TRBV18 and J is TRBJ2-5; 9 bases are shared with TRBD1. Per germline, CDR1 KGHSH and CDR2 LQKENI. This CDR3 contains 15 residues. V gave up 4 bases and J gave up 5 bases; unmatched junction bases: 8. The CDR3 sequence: CASSLSVDRGETQYF. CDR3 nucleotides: TGTGCCAGCTCACTGTCGGTGGACAGGGGTGAGACCCAGTACTTC.

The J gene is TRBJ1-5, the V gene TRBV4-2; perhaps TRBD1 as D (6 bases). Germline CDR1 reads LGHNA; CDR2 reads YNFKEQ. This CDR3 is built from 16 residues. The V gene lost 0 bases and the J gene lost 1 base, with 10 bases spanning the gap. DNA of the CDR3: TGTGCCAGCAGCCAAGATCTCACAGGGAGCAATCAGCCCCAGCATTTT. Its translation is CASSQDLTGSNQPQHF.

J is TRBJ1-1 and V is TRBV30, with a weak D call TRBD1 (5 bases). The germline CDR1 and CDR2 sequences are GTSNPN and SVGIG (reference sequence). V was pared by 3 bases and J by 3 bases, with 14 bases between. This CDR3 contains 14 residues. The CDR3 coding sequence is TGTGCCTGGAGCCCCCCCGCGGGGCACACTGAAGCTTTCTTT. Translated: CAWSPPAGHTEAFF.

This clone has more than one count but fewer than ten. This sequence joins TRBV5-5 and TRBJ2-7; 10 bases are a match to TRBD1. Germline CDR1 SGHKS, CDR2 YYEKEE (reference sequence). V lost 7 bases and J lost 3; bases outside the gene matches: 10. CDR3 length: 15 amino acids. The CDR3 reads CASANTGTGDYEQYF. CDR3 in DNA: TGTGCCAGCGCCAATACCGGGACAGGGGACTACGAGCAGTACTTC. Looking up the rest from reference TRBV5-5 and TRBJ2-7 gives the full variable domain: DAGVTQSPTHLIKTRGQQVTLRCSPISGHKSVSWYQQVLGQGPQFIFQYYEKEERGRGNFPDRFSARQFPNYSSELNVNALLLGDSALYLCASANTGTGDYEQYFGPGTRLTVT.

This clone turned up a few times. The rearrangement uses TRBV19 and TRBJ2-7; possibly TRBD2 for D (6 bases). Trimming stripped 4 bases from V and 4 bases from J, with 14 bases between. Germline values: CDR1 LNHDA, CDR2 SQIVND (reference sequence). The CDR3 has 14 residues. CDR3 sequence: CASSNRGNLYEQYF. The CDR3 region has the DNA TGTGCCAGTAGTAATCGCGGGAACCTATACGAGCAGTACTTC.

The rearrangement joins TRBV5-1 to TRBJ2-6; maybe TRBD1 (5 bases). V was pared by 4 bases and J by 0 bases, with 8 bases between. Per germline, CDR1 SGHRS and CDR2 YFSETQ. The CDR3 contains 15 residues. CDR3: CASSLDSSGANVLTF. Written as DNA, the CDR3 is TGCGCCAGCAGCCTTGACAGCTCTGGGGCCAACGTCCTGACTTTC.

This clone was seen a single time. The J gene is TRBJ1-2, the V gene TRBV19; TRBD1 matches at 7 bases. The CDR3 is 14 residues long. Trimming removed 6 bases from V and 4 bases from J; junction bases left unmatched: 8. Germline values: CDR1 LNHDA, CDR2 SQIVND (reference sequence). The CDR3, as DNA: TGTGCCAGTAGCTCGGGACAGCTCCCCTATGGCTACACCTTC. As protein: CASSSGQLPYGYTF.

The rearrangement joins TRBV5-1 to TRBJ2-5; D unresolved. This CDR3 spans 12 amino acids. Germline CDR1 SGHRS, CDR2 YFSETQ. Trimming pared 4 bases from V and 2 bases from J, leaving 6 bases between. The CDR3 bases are TGCGCCAGCAGCAAATCACAAGAGACCCAGTACTTC. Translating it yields CASSKSQETQYF.